This T cell receptor (beta chain) was sequenced for a study of T cell responses to AZD1222 COVID-19 vaccine. Whole-study findings and limits: Donors were largely white British and mainly female; clonal diversity was possibly underestimated. Spike-specific TCR breadth rose after two AZD1222 doses, and depth rose as well.

With regard to this clone: Its antigen is currently unknown.

The assay was immunoSEQ multiplex PCR, and TCRdb's table has in-frame clones only and misses some. The sample shows roughly 130,000 clones, roughly 90% of them seen only once. The CDR3 loop spans 15 amino acids. CDR1 and CDR2 (germline): MNHNY, SVGAGI (reference sequence). J lost 5 bases, V lost 6 bases, and 9 bases had no gene match. The chain links TRBV6-6 to TRBJ1-5; 8 bases are a match to TRBD1. This receptor was identified in an adult in good health. The source was peripheral blood, collected on day 0 of AZD1222 vaccination. This CDR3 reads CASSRRGQGDQPQHF. The DNA for the CDR3 is TGTGCCAGCAGCCGCAGAGGACAGGGAGATCAGCCCCAGCATTTT.